This entry features one T cell receptor (beta chain) sequence. Its matching antigen is unknown. This sample was taken from a study of shared clonotypes between healthy human individuals. The junction had 12 bases not matched to a gene; V was cut back by 1 base and J by 4 bases. The germline gives CDR1 SGDLS, CDR2 YYNGEE. The length of the CDR3 is 18 residues. The protocol was immunoSEQ multiplex PCR, while the TCRdb copy is restricted to in-frame clones and leaves out a portion. The table records approximately 640,000 clones, 80% to 95% of them present only once. Study observations and caveats: Blood was the sole source, and tissue repertoires probably differ. The diversity represented, both genetic and in exposure history, was limited by few donors.

This chain uses TRBV9 with TRBJ2-2; 8 bases align to TRBD2. The TCR comes from a young man in good health. Some clones in this sample may be carry-over from other donors' samples. Sequences were obtained from memory CD8+ T cells from PBMCs. Subset here: CD45RO+ cells pooled with CCR7-negative TemRA cells. CDR3 in amino acids: CASSVSPGAGGVTGELFF. As DNA, the CDR3 is TGTGCCAGCAGCGTATCCCCGGGCGCGGGAGGAGTCACCGGGGAGCTGTTTTTT.